Listed below are T cell receptor beta chains from one sample, sequenced in a study of CD8+ T cells in alopecia areata. Libraries were prepared by immunoSEQ multiplex PCR; TCRdb keeps only in-frame clonotypes and omits some of them. The sample has about 200,000 clones, approximately 61% seen once. The specimen was CD4+ T cells sorted from blood, collected at week 24, from a patient treated with tofacitinib. The receptors originated from a human donor with alopecia areata. Each CDR3 is given with its conserved first and last residue. D genes are given only for firm matches. The size of a clone is reported for some rows only, either as once, few or many, or as a class for expanded clones.

TRBJ2-1 | NA | NA | TRBV7-2 | TGTGCTCGCCCGGGGGAAGGGGAAGGTAATGAGCAGTTCTTC | CARPGEGEGNEQFF
TRBJ2-5 | many | TRBD2 | TRBV5-1 | TGCGCCAGCAGGTCGGGGGGGCCTGGAGAGACCCAGTACTTC | CASRSGGPGETQYF
TRBJ2-7 | few | NA | TRBV7-7 | TGTGCCAGCAGCTTTAGTCGGGATTCCTACGAGCAGTACTTC | CASSFSRDSYEQYF
TRBJ2-7 | NA | TRBD1 | TRBV7-2 | TGTGCCAGCAGTTCCTCGACAGGGGGCCTGAGCGAGCAGTACTTC | CASSSSTGGLSEQYF
TRBJ1-5 | NA | NA | TRBV6-1 | TGTGCCAGCGCGTCGGGGGGGAATCAGCCCCAGCATTTT | CASASGGNQPQHF
TRBJ1-2 | NA | NA | TRBV29-1 | TGCAGCGTTGTTAGAGGGGACTATGGCTACACCTTC | CSVVRGDYGYTF
TRBJ2-1 | NA | NA | TRBV25-1 | TGTGCCAGCAGTGACTGGGACCTCTCCTACAATGAGCAGTTCTTC | CASSDWDLSYNEQFF
TRBJ1-1 | few | TRBD1 | TRBV19 | TGTGCCACCCGGACAGGGGCCCCCATGAACACTGAAGCTTTCTTT | CATRTGAPMNTEAFF
TRBJ2-2 | NA | TRBD1 | TRBV30 | TGTGCCTGGACACCACAGGGGGTCGGGGAGCTGTTTTTT | CAWTPQGVGELFF
TRBJ2-2 | many | TRBD2 | TRBV6-4 | TGTGCCAGCAGTGACTCCGGGGGGGCCACCGGGGAGCTGTTTTTT | CASSDSGGATGELFF
TRBJ1-1 | NA | NA | TRBV25-1 | TGTGCCAGCAAAAGTGGGGCGAACACTGAAGCTTTCTTT | CASKSGANTEAFF
TRBJ1-6 | NA | NA | TRBV27 | TGTGCCAGCAGTGCCGGTGGTTCGGTTAATTCACCCCTCCACTTT | CASSAGGSVNSPLHF
TRBJ1-2 | NA | NA | TRBV5-1 | TGCGCCAGCAACTCAGCGGGACATTCTAACTATGGCTACACCTTC | CASNSAGHSNYGYTF
TRBJ2-7 | NA | NA | TRBV30 | TGTGCCTGGACTAGACAGGGAGGGCCGGGGGAGCAGTACTTC | CAWTRQGGPGEQYF
TRBJ1-2 | NA | TRBD1 | TRBV5-6 | TGTGCCAGCAGCCCCAGGGGGATCCACTATGGCTACACCTTC | CASSPRGIHYGYTF
TRBJ1-6 | few | NA | TRBV6-4 | TGTGCCAGCAACGGGCTCGGTGGCCAGCCCAATTCACCCCTCCACTTT | CASNGLGGQPNSPLHF
TRBJ1-4 | NA | NA | TRBV5-1 | TGCGCCAGCAGCTTGGACAACGGAGGTGAAAAACTGTTTTTT | CASSLDNGGEKLFF
TRBJ1-6 | few | TRBD1 | TRBV4-3 | TGCGCCAGCAGCCAAGCCGGGACAGTGAATTCACCCCTCCACTTT | CASSQAGTVNSPLHF
TRBJ2-2 | NA | NA | TRBV27 | TGTGCCAGCAGGGGCGGACAGTCGAACACCGGGGAGCTGTTTTTT | CASRGGQSNTGELFF
TRBJ2-5 | NA | NA | TRBV7-2 | TGTGCCAGCAGCAAAGAAGAGACCCAGTACTTC | CASSKEETQYF
TRBJ1-2 | NA | TRBD1 | TRBV10-3 | TGTGCCATCAGTGAGTCGGACAGGGCGGGAGGCTACACCTTC | CAISESDRAGGYTF
TRBJ2-7 | NA | TRBD2 | TRBV6-5 | TGTGCCAGCAGCCTTAGCGGGGGGGAATCCTACGAGCAGTACTTC | CASSLSGGESYEQYF
TRBJ2-6 | NA | NA | TRBV15 | TGTGCCACCAGCAGAGGGGGGACTGGGGCCAACGTCCTGACTTTC | CATSRGGTGANVLTF
TRBJ1-6 | NA | NA | TRBV10-3 | TGTGCCATCAGTGAGTCCGGGGGATCGTCACCCCTCCACTTT | CAISESGGSSPLHF
TRBJ2-5 | NA | TRBD2 | TRBV11-2 | TGTGCCAGCAGCTTAGGGGCTAGCGGGGAGGGGGAGACCCAGTACTTC | CASSLGASGEGETQYF
TRBJ1-1 | NA | NA | TRBV29-1 | TGCAGCGTTGAAGCCAGACTGGCTAACACTGAAGCTTTCTTT | CSVEARLANTEAFF
TRBJ2-1 | NA | NA | TRBV11-2 | TGTGCCAGCAGCTTAGTGGTTAGCCCCTACAATGAGCAGTTCTTC | CASSLVVSPYNEQFF
TRBJ1-1 | NA | TRBD1 | TRBV6-5 | TGTGCCAGCAGTGGACAGGGGCGGACTGAAGCTTTCTTT | CASSGQGRTEAFF
TRBJ2-7 | NA | NA | TRBV10-3 | TGTGCCATCAGTGAGGGCACATCCTACGAGCAGTACTTC | CAISEGTSYEQYF
TRBJ2-5 | NA | NA | TRBV5-1 | TGCGCCAGCAGACTCGGACAGCAAGAGACCCAGTACTTC | CASRLGQQETQYF